The 10 T cell receptor beta chains below all came from one sample that was sequenced in a study of shared clonotypes between healthy human individuals (TCRdb year 2020). The library was made by the immunoSEQ multiplex PCR assay. TCRdb obtained this table from immuneACCESS and retained in-frame rearrangements with V and J assigned. These tables miss some clones; where compared with another copy, unresolved V genes account for less than half of the shortfall, and the remainder is unexplained. In this sample the table shows roughly 650,000 clones, about 97% of which occur a single time. The top ten clones comprise approximately 0.057% of the sample. The sample comprised naive CD4+ T cells sorted from blood. The cell subset or site label here, explained by the study, means: CD45RA+ positively selected. The receptors here all came from a woman younger than 45 in good health.

As regards this clone: The sample holds other DNA sequences that translate to the same CDR3. The chain employs TRBV2 and TRBJ1-3; D is possibly TRBD1 (6 bases). Germline-derived CDR1 and CDR2 are SNHLY and FYNNEI. With 5 bases removed from V and 1 base from J, the gap between germline ends came to 12 bases. The CDR3 covers 15 residues. The DNA of the CDR3 is TGTGCCAGCAGTCCCGACAGGAGTTCTGGAAACACCATATATTTT. It specifies CASSPDRSSGNTIYF. Combining the CDR3 with reference TRBV2 and TRBJ1-3 gives the whole variable domain EPEVTQTPSHQVTQMGQEVILRCVPISNHLYFYWYRQILGQKVEFLVSFYNNEISEKSEIFDDQFSVERPDGSNFTLKIRSTKLEDSAMYFCASSPDRSSGNTIYFGEGSWLTVV.

A note on this clone: Other DNA sequences in the sample encode the same CDR3. The chain recombines TRBV28 with TRBJ1-5; 10 nucleotides match TRBD1. This CDR3 spans 15 amino acids. With V trimmed by 6 bases and J by 5 bases, 7 bases remained unmatched. CDR1 and CDR2 from the germline V gene are MDHEN and SYDVKM. The CDR3: CASSLSGTGDQPQHF. The DNA for the CDR3 is TGTGCCAGCAGCCTCTCCGGGACAGGGGATCAGCCCCAGCATTTT.

In its sample, this clone was seen once. Distinct nucleotide sequences in the sample also encode this CDR3. The chain is built from TRBV28 and TRBJ2-5; D call uncertain. The CDR3 is made up of 13 amino acids. V lost 1 base, J lost 4 bases, and 7 bases lay in between. The germline V gene encodes CDR1 MDHEN and CDR2 SYDVKM. The CDR3: CASSLSGPETQYF. CDR3 sequence (DNA): TGTGCCAGCAGTTTATCAGGCCCAGAGACCCAGTACTTC.

This clone showed up just a few times. The CDR3 sequence is CASSPQGRANYGYTF. As DNA, the CDR3 is TGTGCCAGCAGTCCACAGGGGAGAGCTAACTATGGCTACACCTTC. The chain carries TRBV28 and TRBJ1-2, with TRBD1 matching over 7 bases. The CDR3 totals 15 residues. Germline CDR1 reads MDHEN; CDR2 reads SYDVKM. Trimming removed 5 bases from V and 0 bases from J; junction bases left unmatched: 6.

The V gene is TRBV5-1, the J gene TRBJ2-2, with unresolved D. Germline-derived CDR1 and CDR2 are SGHRS and YFSETQ. V gave up 0 bases and J gave up 7 bases, with 4 bases separating them. The length of the CDR3 is 12 residues. The CDR3 coding sequence is TGCGCCAGCAGCTTGGAGGGCGGGGAGCTGTTTTTT. Its protein is CASSLEGGELFF.

The V call is TRBV9, the J call TRBJ2-5; D possibly corresponds to TRBD1 (7 bases). This CDR3 has 15 residues. Trimming removed 0 bases at V and 5 bases at J, with 14 bases between. Germline-derived CDR1 and CDR2 are SGDLS and YYNGEE. The CDR3 loop reads CASSVAGGTRETQYF. The CDR3 DNA sequence: TGTGCCAGCAGCGTAGCAGGGGGGACTCGGGAGACCCAGTACTTC.

The chain uses TRBV5-1 and TRBJ1-3; D is unresolved. The germline V gene has CDR1 SGHRS and CDR2 YFSETQ. Trimming left V 4 bases short and J 4 bases short, with 15 bases between. CDR3 size: 15 residues. In nucleotides, the CDR3 is TGCGCCAGCAGCCTTGGCGAAGGCATGGGAAACACCATATATTTT. Translation gives CASSLGEGMGNTIYF.

The gene calls are TRBV14 and TRBJ2-7, with 9 positions matching TRBD1. The CDR3 is 15 amino acids. Germline CDR1 reads SGHDN; CDR2 reads FVKESK. Losses at the gene ends were 0 bases for V and 3 bases for J; bases not matched to a gene: 3. The CDR3 region is CASSQEATGGYEQYF. The CDR3 region has the DNA TGTGCCAGCAGCCAAGAGGCGACAGGGGGCTACGAGCAGTACTTC.

The CDR3 DNA sequence: TGCGCCAGCAGCAAACCCTCCGCAATGCTTGCGAACACCGGGGAGCTGTTTTTT. This translates into CASSKPSAMLANTGELFF. The chain is built from TRBV5-1 and TRBJ2-2, with D unresolved. Germline CDR1 and CDR2: SGHRS and YFSETQ. Trimming pared 4 bases from V and 0 bases from J, leaving 19 bases between. The CDR3 is 18 residues long.

The chain is built from TRBV27 and TRBJ1-1, with D uncertain. Germline V gene lookup returns CDR1 MNHEY and CDR2 SMNVEV (reference sequence). The CDR3 consists of 13 residues. Between the trimmed V and J ends, which lost 5 bases and 3 bases, there was a span of 10 bases. DNA of the CDR3: TGTGCCAGCAGTCTTTTGTGGGACACTGAAGCTTTCTTT. It specifies CASSLLWDTEAFF.